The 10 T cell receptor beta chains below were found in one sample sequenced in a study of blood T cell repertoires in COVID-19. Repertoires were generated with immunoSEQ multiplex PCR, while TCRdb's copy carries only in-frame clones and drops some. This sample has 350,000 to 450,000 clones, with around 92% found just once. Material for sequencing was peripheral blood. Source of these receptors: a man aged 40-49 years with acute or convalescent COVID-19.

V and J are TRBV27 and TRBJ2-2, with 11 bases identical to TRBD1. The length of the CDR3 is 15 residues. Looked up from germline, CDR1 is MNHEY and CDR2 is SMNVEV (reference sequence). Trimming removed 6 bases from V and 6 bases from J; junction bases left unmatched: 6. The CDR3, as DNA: TGTGCCAGCAGGCTACCGGGACAGGGGGCCGGGGAGCTGTTTTTT. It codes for CASRLPGQGAGELFF.

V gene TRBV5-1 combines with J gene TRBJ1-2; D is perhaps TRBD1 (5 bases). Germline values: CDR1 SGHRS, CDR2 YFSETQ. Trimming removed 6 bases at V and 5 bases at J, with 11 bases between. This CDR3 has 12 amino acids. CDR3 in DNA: TGCGCCAGCACCCAGGGTTTTTATGGCTACACCTTC. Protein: CASTQGFYGYTF.

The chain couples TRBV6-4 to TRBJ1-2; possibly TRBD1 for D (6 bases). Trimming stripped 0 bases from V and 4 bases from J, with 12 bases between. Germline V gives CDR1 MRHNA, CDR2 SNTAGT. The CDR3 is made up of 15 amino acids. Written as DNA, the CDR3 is TGTGCCAGCAGTGACTCTTCGTCAGGGGTCTATGGCTACACCTTC. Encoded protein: CASSDSSSGVYGYTF.

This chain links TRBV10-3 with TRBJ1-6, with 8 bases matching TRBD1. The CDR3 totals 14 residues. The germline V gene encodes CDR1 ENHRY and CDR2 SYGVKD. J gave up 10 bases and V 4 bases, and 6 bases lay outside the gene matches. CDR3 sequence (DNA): TGTGCCATCAGTGGGACAGGGAACTGGTCACCCCTCCACTTT. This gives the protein CAISGTGNWSPLHF.

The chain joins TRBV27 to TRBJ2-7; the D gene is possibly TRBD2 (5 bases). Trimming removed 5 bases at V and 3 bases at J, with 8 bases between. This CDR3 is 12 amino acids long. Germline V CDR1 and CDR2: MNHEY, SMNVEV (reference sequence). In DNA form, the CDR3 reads TGTGCCAGCAGTCAACGGGGCTACGAGCAGTACTTC. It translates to CASSQRGYEQYF.

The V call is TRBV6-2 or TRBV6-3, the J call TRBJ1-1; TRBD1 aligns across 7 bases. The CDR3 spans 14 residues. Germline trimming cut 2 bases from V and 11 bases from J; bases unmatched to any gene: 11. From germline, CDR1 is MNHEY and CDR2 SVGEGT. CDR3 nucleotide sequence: TGTGCCAGCAGTTACCGAGGGACAGCAATCTTTGCTTTCTTT. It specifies CASSYRGTAIFAFF.

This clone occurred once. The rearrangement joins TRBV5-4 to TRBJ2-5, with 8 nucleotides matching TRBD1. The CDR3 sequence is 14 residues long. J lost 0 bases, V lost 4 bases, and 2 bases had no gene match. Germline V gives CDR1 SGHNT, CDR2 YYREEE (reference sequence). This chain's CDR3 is CASSRDRYQETQYF. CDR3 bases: TGTGCCAGCAGCAGGGACAGGTACCAAGAGACCCAGTACTTC.

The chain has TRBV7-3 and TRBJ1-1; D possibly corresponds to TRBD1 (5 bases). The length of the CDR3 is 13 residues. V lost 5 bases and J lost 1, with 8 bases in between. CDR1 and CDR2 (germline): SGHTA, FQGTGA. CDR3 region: CASSVQENTEAFF. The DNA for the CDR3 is TGTGCCAGCAGCGTACAGGAGAACACTGAAGCTTTCTTT.

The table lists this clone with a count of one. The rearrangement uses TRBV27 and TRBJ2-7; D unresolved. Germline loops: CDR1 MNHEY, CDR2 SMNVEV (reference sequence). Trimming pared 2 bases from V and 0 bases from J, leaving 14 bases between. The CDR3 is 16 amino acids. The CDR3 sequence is CASSLIDSRSSYEQYF. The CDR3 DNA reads TGTGCCAGCAGTTTAATTGACTCTCGGAGCTCCTACGAGCAGTACTTC.

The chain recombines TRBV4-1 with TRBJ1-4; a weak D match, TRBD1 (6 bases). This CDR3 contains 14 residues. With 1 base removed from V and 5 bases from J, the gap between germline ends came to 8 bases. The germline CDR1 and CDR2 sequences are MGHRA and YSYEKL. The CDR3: CASSQAGANEKLFF. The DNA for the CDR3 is TGCGCCAGCAGCCAAGCAGGGGCGAATGAAAAACTGTTTTTT.